Presented here are 4 T cell receptor beta chains from one specimen sequenced in a study of T cells in Graves' hyperthyroidism and ophthalmopathy. RNA transcripts yielded amplified TCR beta CDR3 regions. HTBI primers drove first-round RT-PCR of the TCR CDR3. TCRdb independently ran MiXCR on the multiplex PCR reads; one entry per CDR3 protein. The data hold 500,000 to 750,000 distinct CDR3 sequences, with 12% to 15% observed a single time. Sequenced input: blood. These receptors were collected from a woman aged 18-30 years with Graves' ophthalmopathy.

As regards this clonotype: A read error may explain this, as a much larger clone is one base away. This chain connects TRBV4-2 to TRBJ1-5; TRBD1 aligns across 7 bases. The CDR3 covers 15 residues. CDR1 LGHNA and CDR2 YNFKEQ come from the germline V gene. The CDR3 loop reads CASSQTGDGNQSQHF. The CDR3, as DNA: TGTGCCAGCAGCCAAACAGGGGATGGCAATCAGTCCCAGCATTTT.

This clonotype was recorded at least ten times. V usage is TRBV6-1 and J usage is TRBJ1-1; D is ambiguous. The CDR3 is made up of 13 amino acids. V was trimmed by 0 bases and J by 11 bases, leaving 13 bases between them. Germline values: CDR1 MNHNS, CDR2 SASEGT. This CDR3 reads CASSEAAGLWAFF. CDR3 coding DNA: TGTGCCAGCAGTGAAGCGGCCGGATTATGGGCTTTCTTT.

This clonotype has ten or more counts. The chain uses TRBV6-1 and TRBJ1-5; 8 bases match TRBD1. V shed 7 bases, J shed 6 bases, and the junction held 8 bases outside the gene matches. The CDR3 contains 14 residues. CDR1 is MNHNS, CDR2 SASEGT, per germline. In DNA, the CDR3 is TGTGCCAGCACCCCGGACAGGGAGGGTCAGCCCCAGCATTTT. Protein: CASTPDREGQPQHF.

This clonotype came up many times. The J gene is TRBJ2-7, the V gene TRBV7-2; weak D call: TRBD1 (6 bases). Deletions cut 0 bases from V and 7 bases from J, with 13 bases between. Germline CDR1 and CDR2: SGHTA and FQGNSA. This CDR3 spans 14 amino acids. The CDR3 here is CASSLAQRGGEQYF. In nucleotides, the CDR3 is TGTGCCAGCAGCTTAGCGCAGAGAGGGGGTGAGCAGTACTTC.